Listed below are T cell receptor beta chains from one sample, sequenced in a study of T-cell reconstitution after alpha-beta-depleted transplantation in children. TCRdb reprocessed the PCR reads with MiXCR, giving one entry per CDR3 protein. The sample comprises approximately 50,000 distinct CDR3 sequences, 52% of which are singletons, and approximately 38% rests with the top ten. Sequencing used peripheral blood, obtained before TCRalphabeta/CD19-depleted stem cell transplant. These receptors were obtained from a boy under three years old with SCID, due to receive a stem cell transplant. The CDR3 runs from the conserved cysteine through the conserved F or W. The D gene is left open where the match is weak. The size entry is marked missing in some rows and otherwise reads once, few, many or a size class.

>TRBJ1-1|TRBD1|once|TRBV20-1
CSARGDRGVPTEAFF
TGCAGTGCTAGGGGGGACAGGGGAGTTCCCACTGAAGCTTTCTTT
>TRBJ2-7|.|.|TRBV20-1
CSARDISGPAYEQYF
TGCAGTGCTAGAGATATTTCGGGGCCAGCCTACGAGCAGTACTTC
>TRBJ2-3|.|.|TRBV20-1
CSAGSGPYTDTQYF
TGCAGTGCTGGGAGCGGGCCCTACACAGATACGCAGTATTTT
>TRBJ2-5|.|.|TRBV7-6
CASSLGGGYQETQYF
TGTGCCAGCAGCTTGGGCGGGGGCTACCAAGAGACCCAGTACTTC
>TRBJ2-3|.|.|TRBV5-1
CASSFHSTTRTYTDTQYF
TGCGCCAGCAGCTTCCACTCGACGACCCGGACGTACACAGATACGCAGTATTTT
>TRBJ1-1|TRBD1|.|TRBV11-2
CASRPYSQGAVLNTEAFF
TGTGCCAGCAGGCCCTACTCACAGGGGGCGGTTTTAAACACTGAAGCTTTCTTT
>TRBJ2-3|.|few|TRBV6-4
CASSDRAGATDTQYF
TGTGCCAGCAGTGACAGGGCGGGGGCCACAGATACGCAGTATTTT
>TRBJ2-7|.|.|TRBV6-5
CASRPQVGEQYF
TGTGCCAGCAGACCCCAGGTGGGGGAGCAGTACTTC
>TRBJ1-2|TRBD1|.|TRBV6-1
CASSQGTGLNYGYTF
TGTGCCAGCAGTCAGGGGACAGGCCTTAACTATGGCTACACCTTC
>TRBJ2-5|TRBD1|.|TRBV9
CASSGDSSEVETQYF
TGTGCCAGCAGCGGGGACAGTAGCGAAGTAGAGACCCAGTACTTC
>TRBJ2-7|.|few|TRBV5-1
CASSLGIAIEYEQYF
TGCGCCAGCAGCTTGGGGATAGCTATAGAATACGAGCAGTACTTC
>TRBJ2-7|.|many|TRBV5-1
CASSLEGYEQYF
TGCGCCAGCAGCTTGGAGGGCTACGAGCAGTACTTC
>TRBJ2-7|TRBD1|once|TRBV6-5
CASSSRQGVNEQYF
TGTGCCAGCAGTTCCCGACAGGGGGTCAACGAGCAGTACTTC
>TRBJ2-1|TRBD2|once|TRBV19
CASSRTSGSVNEQFF
TGTGCCAGTAGTAGGACTAGCGGGAGCGTCAATGAGCAGTTCTTC
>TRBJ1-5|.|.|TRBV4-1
CASSQYRGSNQPQHF
TGCGCCAGCAGCCAATACCGGGGAAGCAATCAGCCCCAGCATTTT
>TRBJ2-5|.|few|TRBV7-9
CASSPISVETQYF
TGTGCCAGCAGCCCTATAAGCGTAGAGACCCAGTACTTC
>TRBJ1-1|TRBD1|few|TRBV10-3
CAISTGTADLNTEAFF
TGTGCCATCAGTACCGGGACAGCCGATTTGAACACTGAAGCTTTCTTT
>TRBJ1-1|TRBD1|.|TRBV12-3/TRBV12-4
CASTGGTGVNTEAFF
TGTGCCAGCACTGGCGGGACAGGGGTGAACACTGAAGCTTTCTTT
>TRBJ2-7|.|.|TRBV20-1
CSVRAGTYEQYF
TGCAGTGTCAGGGCCGGAACCTACGAGCAGTACTTC
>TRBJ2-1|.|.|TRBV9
CASSVDRGTKEQFF
TGTGCCAGCAGCGTCGATAGAGGCACAAAGGAGCAGTTCTTC
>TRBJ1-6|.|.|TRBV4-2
CASSQDKQGSLALHF
TGTGCCAGCAGCCAAGATAAACAGGGATCTTTGGCCCTCCACTTT
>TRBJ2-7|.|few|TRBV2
CASSEATAYEQYF
TGTGCCAGCAGTGAAGCGACAGCCTACGAGCAGTACTTC
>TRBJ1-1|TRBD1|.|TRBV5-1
CASSLVPGGTEAFF
TGCGCCAGCAGCTTGGTTCCAGGGGGCACTGAAGCTTTCTTT
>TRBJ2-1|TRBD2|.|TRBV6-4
CASSDTTSGANEQFF
TGTGCCAGCAGTGACACAACTAGCGGGGCGAATGAGCAGTTCTTC
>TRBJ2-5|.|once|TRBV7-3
CASSLGRGAGETQYF
TGTGCCAGCAGCTTAGGTCGGGGGGCGGGGGAGACCCAGTACTTC
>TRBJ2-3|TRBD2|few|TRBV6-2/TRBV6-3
CASSYVAGGSTDTQYF
TGTGCCAGCAGTTACGTTGCGGGGGGGAGCACAGATACGCAGTATTTT
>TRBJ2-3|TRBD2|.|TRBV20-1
CSAREGGGLTDTQYF
TGCAGTGCTAGAGAGGGCGGGGGGCTCACAGATACGCAGTATTTT
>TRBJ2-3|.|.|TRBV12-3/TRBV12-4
CASSLSGGSTDTQYF
TGTGCCAGCAGTTTGTCAGGAGGTAGCACAGATACGCAGTATTTT
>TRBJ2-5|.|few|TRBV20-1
CSAKVAPFQETQYF
TGCAGTGCTAAGGTTGCCCCGTTTCAAGAGACCCAGTACTTC
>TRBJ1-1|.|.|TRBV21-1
CASSKGGTEAFF
TGTGCCAGCAGCAAAGGGGGCACTGAAGCTTTCTTT
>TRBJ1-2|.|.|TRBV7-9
CASSSGLRGYTF
TGTGCCAGCAGCTCCGGTTTGCGAGGCTACACCTTC
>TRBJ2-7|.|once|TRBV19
CASSISGDGEQYF
TGTGCCAGTAGTATTTCAGGGGATGGCGAGCAGTACTTC
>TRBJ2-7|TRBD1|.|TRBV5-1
CASSSGQGLSYEQYF
TGCGCCAGCAGCTCCGGACAGGGGCTCTCCTACGAGCAGTACTTC
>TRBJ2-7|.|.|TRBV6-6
CASSTLSYEQYF
TGTGCCAGCAGTACATTGTCCTACGAGCAGTACTTC
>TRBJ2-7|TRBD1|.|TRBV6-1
CASRGTGVNEQYF
TGTGCCAGCAGAGGGACAGGGGTTAACGAGCAGTACTTC
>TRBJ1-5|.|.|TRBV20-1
CSAAQALNQPQHF
TGCAGTGCCGCGCAGGCTCTCAATCAGCCCCAGCATTTT
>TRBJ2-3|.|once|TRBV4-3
CASSQDLAGAFTSTDTQYF
TGCGCCAGCAGCCAAGATCTGGCGGGGGCCTTCACAAGCACAGATACGCAGTATTTT
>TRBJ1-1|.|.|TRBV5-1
CASSPGAGVTEAFF
TGCGCCAGCAGCCCGGGGGCGGGGGTCACTGAAGCTTTCTTT
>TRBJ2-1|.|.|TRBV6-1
CASSERGRHNEQFF
TGTGCCAGCAGTGAACGAGGCAGACACAATGAGCAGTTCTTC
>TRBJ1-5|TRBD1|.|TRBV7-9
CAISLGTGHQPQHF
TGTGCCATCAGCTTAGGGACAGGGCATCAGCCCCAGCATTTT
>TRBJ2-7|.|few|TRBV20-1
CSASPGPSYEQYF
TGCAGTGCTAGTCCGGGACCCAGCTACGAGCAGTACTTC
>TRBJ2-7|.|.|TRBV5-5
CASSSMGFYEQYF
TGTGCCAGCAGCTCAATGGGGTTCTACGAGCAGTACTTC
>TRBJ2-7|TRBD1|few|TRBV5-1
CASSLMPSGQAVSYEQYF
TGCGCCAGCAGCCTGATGCCATCAGGACAGGCGGTCTCCTACGAGCAGTACTTC
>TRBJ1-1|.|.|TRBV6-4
CASSESGEDPEAFF
TGTGCCAGCAGTGAATCCGGGGAGGACCCTGAAGCTTTCTTT
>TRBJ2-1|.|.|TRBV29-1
CSGGRSSYNEQFF
TGCAGCGGTGGGCGTAGCTCCTACAATGAGCAGTTCTTC
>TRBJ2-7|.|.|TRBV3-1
CASSQVYAYEQYF
TGTGCCAGCAGCCAAGTCTACGCCTACGAGCAGTACTTC
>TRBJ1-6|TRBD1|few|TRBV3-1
CASSQTDRGYNSPLHF
TGTGCCAGCAGCCAGACGGACAGGGGTTATAATTCACCCCTCCACTTT
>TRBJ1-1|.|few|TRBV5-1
CASSLGGDGQEAFF
TGCGCCAGCAGCTTGGGGGGAGACGGACAAGAAGCTTTCTTT
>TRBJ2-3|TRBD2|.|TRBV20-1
CSAPTSGTGTDTQYF
TGCAGTGCCCCGACTAGCGGGACCGGCACAGATACGCAGTATTTT
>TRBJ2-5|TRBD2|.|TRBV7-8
CASSLLAGGPVETQYF
TGTGCCAGCAGCCTTCTAGCGGGGGGGCCTGTAGAGACCCAGTACTTC
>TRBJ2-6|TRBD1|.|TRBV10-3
CAIRQGQGAGANVLTF
TGTGCCATCAGGCAGGGACAGGGGGCTGGGGCCAACGTCCTGACTTTC
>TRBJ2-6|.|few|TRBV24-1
CATSDLAPPGANVLTF
TGTGCCACCAGTGATTTAGCCCCCCCTGGGGCCAACGTCCTGACTTTC
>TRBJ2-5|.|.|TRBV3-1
CASSRQRTGGQQSGETQYF
TGTGCCAGCAGCCGTCAACGGACGGGGGGCCAACAATCTGGAGAGACCCAGTACTTC
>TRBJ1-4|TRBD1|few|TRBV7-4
CASSLPGQGARGPFTNEKLFF
TGTGCCAGCAGCTTGCCGGGACAGGGGGCGCGAGGGCCCTTCACTAATGAAAAACTGTTTTTT
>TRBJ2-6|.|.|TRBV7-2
CASSLVFGGANVLTF
TGTGCCAGCAGCTTAGTTTTTGGTGGGGCCAACGTCCTGACTTTC